This T cell receptor (beta chain) was sequenced during a study of blood T cell repertoires in COVID-19. The repertoire was sequenced with immunoSEQ multiplex PCR; TCRdb's copy has only in-frame clones and lacks some. The sample shows some 150,000 clones, about nine tenths of them seen only once. The germline CDR1 and CDR2 sequences are MNHEY and SVGAGI. Trimming took off 2 bases at V and 5 bases at J, with 9 bases between the two ends. The CDR3 is 13 residues long. Sequenced sample: peripheral blood. The TCR was taken from a human donor in a cohort sampled during active COVID-19. The chain uses TRBV6-5 and TRBJ1-2, with D unclear. The CDR3: CASSYGQDYGYTF. Written as DNA, the CDR3 is TGTGCCAGCAGTTACGGGCAGGATTATGGCTACACCTTC.